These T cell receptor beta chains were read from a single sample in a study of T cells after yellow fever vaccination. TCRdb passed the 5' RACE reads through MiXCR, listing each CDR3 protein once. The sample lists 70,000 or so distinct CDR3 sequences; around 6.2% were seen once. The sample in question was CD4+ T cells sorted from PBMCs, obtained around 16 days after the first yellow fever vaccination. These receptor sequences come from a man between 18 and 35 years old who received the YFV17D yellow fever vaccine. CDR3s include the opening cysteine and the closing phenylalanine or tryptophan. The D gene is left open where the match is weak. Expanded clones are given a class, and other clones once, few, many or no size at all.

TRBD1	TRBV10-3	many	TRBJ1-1	TGTGCCATCAGTGACCGGGACAGGGCTCCGAACACTGAAGCTTTCTTT	CAISDRDRAPNTEAFF
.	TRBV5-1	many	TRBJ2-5	TGCGCCAGCAGCTTGGAGGGCAGAAAAGAGACCCAGTACTTC	CASSLEGRKETQYF
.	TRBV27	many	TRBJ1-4	TGTGCCAGTTCTCCCTGGGGGAGGACTAATGAAAAACTGTTTTTT	CASSPWGRTNEKLFF
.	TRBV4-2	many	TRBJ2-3	TGTGCCAGCAGCCAAGATGACGGGGCGAGCACAGATACGCAGTATTTT	CASSQDDGASTDTQYF
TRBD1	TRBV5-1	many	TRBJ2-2	TGCGCCAGCAGCGACGCGGTCAGGGGGCGTTTCGGGGAGCTGTTTTTT	CASSDAVRGRFGELFF
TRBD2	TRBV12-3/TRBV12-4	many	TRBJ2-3	TGTGCCAGCAGAGGCGGGGGGGCATGGACAGATACGCAGTATTTT	CASRGGGAWTDTQYF
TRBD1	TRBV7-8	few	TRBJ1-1	TGTGCCAGCAGCTTATGGGGTAGGGGGACAGTCAGGTCGAGCGCTGAAGCTTTCTTT	CASSLWGRGTVRSSAEAFF
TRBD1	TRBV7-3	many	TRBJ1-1	TGTGCCAGCAGCCCGGACAGGGGGGTTTCTGAAGCTTTCTTT	CASSPDRGVSEAFF
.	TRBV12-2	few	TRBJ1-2	TGTGCAAGTCGCCCCAGTGGGTGCGGCTACACCTTC	CASRPSGCGYTF
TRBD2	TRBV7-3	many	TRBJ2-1	TGTGCCAGCAGCCCTCGGTTAGCGGGGGGGGATGAGCAGTTCTTC	CASSPRLAGGDEQFF
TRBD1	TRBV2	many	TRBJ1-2	TGTGCCAGCAGTGGGGAGACAGGGAGCGGCTACACCTTC	CASSGETGSGYTF
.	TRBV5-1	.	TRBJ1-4	TGCGCCAGCAGCTCCCGGGACTCCGTAGGGAATGAAAAACTGTTTTTT	CASSSRDSVGNEKLFF
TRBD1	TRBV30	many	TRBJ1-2	TGTGCCTGGAGCGCCGGACAGGGGGGAGGCTACACCTTC	CAWSAGQGGGYTF
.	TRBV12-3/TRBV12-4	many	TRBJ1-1	TGTGCCAGCAGCCCCGGGACAAGCACTGAAGCTTTCTTT	CASSPGTSTEAFF
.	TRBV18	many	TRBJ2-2	TGTGCCAGCTCACCACAGCCCCCTTGGAACACCGGGGAGCTGTTTTTT	CASSPQPPWNTGELFF
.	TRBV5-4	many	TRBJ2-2	TGTGCCAGCAGCTTCCCCAGCGGGAACACCGGGGAGCTGTTTTTT	CASSFPSGNTGELFF
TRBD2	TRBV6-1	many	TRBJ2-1	TGTGCCACCTCGGGACTAGTTTTCCACAATGAGCAGTTCTTC	CATSGLVFHNEQFF